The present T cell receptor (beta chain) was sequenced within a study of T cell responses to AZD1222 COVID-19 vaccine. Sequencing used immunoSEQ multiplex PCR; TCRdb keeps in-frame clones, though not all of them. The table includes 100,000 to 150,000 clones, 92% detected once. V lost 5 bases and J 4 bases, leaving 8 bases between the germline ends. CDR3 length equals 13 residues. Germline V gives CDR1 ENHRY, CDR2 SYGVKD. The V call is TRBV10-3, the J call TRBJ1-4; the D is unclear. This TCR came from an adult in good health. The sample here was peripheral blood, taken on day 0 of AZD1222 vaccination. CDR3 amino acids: CAISREINEKLFF. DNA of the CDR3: TGTGCCATCAGTAGAGAGATTAATGAAAAACTGTTTTTT.